The text below deals with one T cell receptor (beta chain). The antigen is undetermined. Generated by immunoSEQ multiplex PCR, the TCRdb table keeps only in-frame clones and is missing some. The sample consists of approximately 140,000 clones, about nine tenths of them appearing once. This specimen belongs to a study of T cell responses to AZD1222 COVID-19 vaccine. Germline loops: CDR1 SNHLY, CDR2 FYNNEI. The CDR3 is 15 amino acids. V was pared by 7 bases and J by 2 bases, with 10 bases of the junction left unmatched. Overall study results and limits: Regions 160-218 and 743-854 held dominance among vaccine-associated CD4 TCRs, which spanned spike. Spike-specific TCRs gained breadth and depth after people received two AZD1222 doses.

Sequences were derived from peripheral blood, sampled on day 0 of AZD1222 vaccination. The origin of this receptor is an adult in good health. V is TRBV2 and J is TRBJ2-5; 7 positions agree with TRBD1. The CDR3 DNA follows: TGTGCCAGCAACAGACAGGGTCTCTCGCAAGAGACCCAGTACTTC. It translates to CASNRQGLSQETQYF.